The 28 T cell receptor beta chains listed next were all sequenced from one sample in a study of blood T cell repertoires in COVID-19. Here immunoSEQ multiplex PCR was the method, and the copy in TCRdb shows in-frame clones only, minus some. The table shows about 280,000 clones, with about 90% occurring only once. The sequencing input was PBMCs or T cells enriched from blood (not recorded which). Receptors originate from a young woman with acute COVID-19.

CDR3 sequence (DNA): TGTGCCATCTCGGCGGGAGGGCGGCACGAGCAGTACTTC. Translation gives CAISAGGRHEQYF. The V and J genes are TRBV7-9 and TRBJ2-7; 9 bases map to TRBD2. This CDR3 is built from 13 residues. Germline lookup yields CDR1 SEHNR and CDR2 FQNEAQ (reference sequence). The V gene end was trimmed by 10 bases and the J gene end by 5 bases; junction bases not matched to a gene: 9.

This chain uses TRBV7-8 with TRBJ2-7; no clear D gene. The V gene lost 3 bases and the J gene lost 2 bases, with 14 bases spanning the gap. CDR1 is SGHVS, CDR2 FQNEAQ, per germline. CDR3 size: 15 residues. The CDR3 bases are TGTGCCAGCAGCTTGACTCTATCAGATACCTACGAGCAGTACTTC. Its protein is CASSLTLSDTYEQYF.

The gene calls are TRBV24-1 and TRBJ2-7; the match to TRBD1 covers 7 bases. This CDR3 spans 11 amino acids. The V and J ends lost 10 bases and 3 bases, in that order; junction bases with no gene match: 2. The germline CDR1 and CDR2 sequences are KGHDR and SFDVKD. The CDR3 here is CATGDSYEQYF. CDR3 bases: TGTGCCACAGGGGACAGCTACGAGCAGTACTTC.

The chain carries TRBV28 and TRBJ2-2; TRBD1 agrees at 7 bases. Germline CDR1 is MDHEN and CDR2 is SYDVKM. The CDR3 contains 15 residues. Trimming removed 6 bases from V and 3 bases from J; junction bases left unmatched: 7. CDR3: CASRPDRAYTGELFF. CDR3 nucleotide sequence: TGTGCCAGCAGGCCCGACAGGGCATACACCGGGGAGCTGTTTTTT.

The gene calls are TRBV3-1 (or the pseudogene TRBV3-2) and TRBJ2-2; no clear D. This CDR3 is 13 amino acids long. The V end was cut by 1 base, the J end by 7 bases, with 7 bases between. CDR1 and CDR2 (germline): LGHDT, YNNKEL (reference sequence). CDR3 nucleotide sequence: TGTGCCAGCAGCCAAGCCCCCATCGGGGAGCTGTTTTTT. Translated: CASSQAPIGELFF.

The rearrangement links TRBV28 to TRBJ1-1; 7 positions agree with TRBD1. Germline values: CDR1 MDHEN, CDR2 SYDVKM. V trimming: 4 bases; J trimming: 4 bases; junction bases outside the gene matches: 3. The CDR3 has 13 amino acids. The CDR3 sequence: CASSSTGPTEAFF. The CDR3 DNA is TGTGCCAGCAGTTCGACAGGGCCCACTGAAGCTTTCTTT.

The J gene is TRBJ2-1, the V gene TRBV5-4, with a weak D call TRBD2 (5 bases). The CDR3 is 15 amino acids. CDR1 is SGHNT, CDR2 YYREEE, per germline (reference sequence). The V and J ends lost 1 base and 0 bases respectively, with 8 bases between them. The CDR3 bases are TGTGCCAGCAGCTTGCCAGCGGCCTCCTACAATGAGCAGTTCTTC. Amino acids: CASSLPAASYNEQFF.

The chain has TRBV11-2 and TRBJ2-5, with D possibly TRBD2 on 5 matching bases. Trimming pared 7 bases from V and 4 bases from J, leaving 16 bases between. The CDR3 is 14 residues long. The V gene's germline CDR1 is SGHAT and CDR2 FQNNGV. CDR3 amino acids: CASTNVARLETQYF. The CDR3 DNA follows: TGTGCCAGCACTAACGTAGCGCGGTTAGAGACCCAGTACTTC.

This chain connects TRBV29-1 to TRBJ1-3, with no clear D. V was pared by 5 bases and J by 0 bases, with 8 bases between. Germline-derived CDR1 and CDR2 are SQVTM and ANQGSEA. CDR3 length: 13 amino acids. The chain's CDR3 is CSVIGVSGNTIYF. The CDR3 region has the DNA TGCAGCGTTATCGGAGTCTCTGGAAACACCATATATTTT.

This sequence joins TRBV4-1 and TRBJ1-1; TRBD1 is a possible D gene (5 bases). V lost 3 bases to trimming and J lost 1 base, with 9 bases between them. Per germline, CDR1 MGHRA and CDR2 YSYEKL. This CDR3 comprises 14 residues. CDR3 bases: TGCGCCAGCAGCCACGTTCAGGGGAACACTGAAGCTTTCTTT. Protein sequence: CASSHVQGNTEAFF.

The chain is built from TRBV3-1 (or the pseudogene TRBV3-2) and TRBJ2-2, with 7 bases fitting TRBD2. The CDR3 contains 15 residues. Germline CDR1 LGHDT, CDR2 YNNKEL (reference sequence). Germline trimming cut 3 bases from V and 5 bases from J; bases unmatched to any gene: 6. CDR3: CASSHAGESTGELFF. The CDR3 region has the DNA TGTGCCAGCAGCCATGCGGGAGAGTCGACCGGGGAGCTGTTTTTT.

This clone was counted only a few times. The chain links TRBV4-1 to TRBJ2-2, with 15 bases identical to TRBD2. Germline-derived CDR1 and CDR2 are MGHRA and YSYEKL. This CDR3 is 21 amino acids long. The V and J ends lost 1 base and 1 base, in that order; junction bases with no gene match: 10. CDR3 loop: CASSQVLLRGLAGGNTGELFF. CDR3 bases: TGCGCCAGCAGCCAAGTGTTGCTTAGGGGACTAGCGGGAGGGAACACCGGGGAGCTGTTTTTT.

Here the CDR3 reads CASSLDRGIHEQYF. CDR3 in DNA: TGTGCCAGCAGCTTAGACAGGGGGATCCACGAGCAGTACTTC. V and J are TRBV11-2 and TRBJ2-7, with TRBD1 identical over 7 bases. J was trimmed by 5 bases and V by 0 bases; bases with no gene match: 4. This CDR3 comprises 14 residues. Germline values: CDR1 SGHAT, CDR2 FQNNGV.

CDR3 loop: CASSSPVDIYTGKRYGYTF. The DNA of the CDR3 is TGTGCCAGCAGTTCCCCCGTTGACATTTACACGGGGAAGAGGTATGGCTACACCTTC. The J gene is TRBJ1-2, the V gene TRBV28, with unresolved D. Germline CDR1 reads MDHEN; CDR2 reads SYDVKM. This CDR3 region has 19 residues. V was shortened by 4 bases and J by 5 bases, with 29 bases between the two germline ends.

The chain recombines TRBV29-1 with TRBJ2-7, with 7 bases identical to TRBD2. This CDR3 contains 14 residues. Looked up from germline, CDR1 is SQVTM and CDR2 is ANQGSEA. J was trimmed by 1 base and V by 4 bases; bases with no gene match: 7. As DNA, the CDR3 is TGCAGCGTTGTAAGCGGGAATCCTTCCTACGAGCAGTACTTC. This sequence encodes CSVVSGNPSYEQYF.

CDR3 nucleotides: TGTGCCAGCAGTGTACTAGCGGGGAATGAGCAGTTCTTC. As protein: CASSVLAGNEQFF. V usage is TRBV25-1 and J usage is TRBJ2-1; TRBD2 matches at 10 bases. The ends lost 4 bases at V and 7 bases at J; junction bases unmatched: 1. Germline loops: CDR1 MGHDK, CDR2 SYGVNS. The CDR3 contains 13 residues.

The rearrangement links TRBV28 to TRBJ2-1; D is possibly TRBD2 (6 bases). This CDR3 is built from 15 residues. CDR1 MDHEN and CDR2 SYDVKM come from the germline V gene. Trimming removed 5 bases from V and 2 bases from J, with 13 bases in between. The CDR3 reads CASSPQRVTYNEQFF. CDR3 nucleotides: TGTGCCAGCAGTCCCCAGCGGGTAACCTACAATGAGCAGTTCTTC.

This sequence joins TRBV5-4 and TRBJ1-4; 9 positions match TRBD1. Germline-derived CDR1 and CDR2 are SGHNT and YYREEE (reference sequence). CDR3 length: 20 residues. The J segment lost 0 bases and the V segment lost 3 bases, leaving 15 bases of the junction unmatched. CDR3 sequence reads: CASSSLRGDRETATNEKLFF. The CDR3 DNA sequence: TGTGCCAGCAGCTCCCTCCGTGGGGACAGGGAAACTGCAACTAATGAAAAACTGTTTTTT.

This chain joins TRBV7-9 and TRBJ1-2; D may be TRBD1 (5 bases). CDR1 is SEHNR and CDR2 is FQNEAQ in the germline V gene (reference sequence). Deletions cut 3 bases from V and 4 bases from J, with 12 bases between. The CDR3 sequence is 14 residues long. This CDR3 reads CASSFGQGSYGYTF. CDR3 DNA sequence: TGTGCCAGCAGCTTCGGGCAGGGAAGCTATGGCTACACCTTC.

The V and J genes are TRBV30 and TRBJ2-7; D might be TRBD1 (5 bases). The germline V gene encodes CDR1 GTSNPN and CDR2 SVGIG (reference sequence). This CDR3 has 14 amino acids. Trimming pared 4 bases from V and 0 bases from J, leaving 13 bases between. CDR3 loop: CAWKKRQSSYEQYF. The DNA for the CDR3 is TGTGCCTGGAAAAAACGACAGAGCTCCTACGAGCAGTACTTC.

This chain joins TRBV6-5 and TRBJ2-5; no clear D gene. The germline V gene has CDR1 MNHEY and CDR2 SVGAGI. The CDR3 loop spans 15 amino acids. V was cut by 0 bases and J by 2 bases, with 10 bases left in between. Written as DNA, the CDR3 is TGTGCCAGCAGTTACTCTCAACTGCTTCAAGAGACCCAGTACTTC. Translated, it gives CASSYSQLLQETQYF.

This clone has only one observation. V is TRBV18 and J is TRBJ2-1; 11 bases fit TRBD2. CDR1 KGHSH and CDR2 LQKENI come from the germline V gene. Trimming at V came to 3 bases and at J to 5 bases, leaving 6 bases not matched to a gene. The CDR3 has 16 residues. As DNA, the CDR3 is TGTGCCAGCTCACCGGTAGCGGGAGGGCCTAACAATGAGCAGTTCTTC. Its translation is CASSPVAGGPNNEQFF.

The V and J genes are TRBV5-4 and TRBJ1-4; D is undetermined. Trimming took 4 bases from V and 5 from J, leaving 9 bases between them. The CDR3 length is 13 residues. The germline V gene encodes CDR1 SGHNT and CDR2 YYREEE (reference sequence). The CDR3 DNA sequence: TGTGCCAGCAGCCGCAGTCCGAATGAAAAACTGTTTTTT. Translation: CASSRSPNEKLFF.

The chain links TRBV14 to TRBJ1-2, with no clear D. This CDR3 region has 12 residues. The V end was cut by 4 bases, the J end by 5 bases, with 8 bases between. Germline V CDR1 and CDR2: SGHDN, FVKESK. CDR3 in DNA: TGTGCCAGCAGCCCCGGTAATTATGGCTACACCTTC. It encodes CASSPGNYGYTF.

V gene TRBV6-1 combines with J gene TRBJ1-5; TRBD1 matches at 7 bases. Germline CDR1 is MNHNS and CDR2 is SASEGT. This CDR3 is 15 amino acids long. Unmatched junction bases numbered 12, after V lost 2 bases and J lost 11 bases. DNA for the CDR3: TGTGCCAGCAGTGAAAGGATTGGACAGGAGTATTCCCAGCATTTT. Its translation: CASSERIGQEYSQHF.

V and J are TRBV18 and TRBJ2-5; possibly TRBD2 for D (6 bases). Between the trimmed V and J ends, which lost 5 bases and 2 bases, there was a span of 12 bases. The CDR3 length is 14 residues. The germline CDR1 and CDR2 sequences are KGHSH and LQKENI. The CDR3 is CASSTGLEQETQYF. The DNA of the CDR3 is TGTGCCAGCTCAACGGGACTGGAACAAGAGACCCAGTACTTC.

This clone was seen ten or more times. V and J are TRBV28 and TRBJ1-5; D not certain. Looked up from germline, CDR1 is MDHEN and CDR2 is SYDVKM. The CDR3 covers 15 residues. V dropped 6 bases and J dropped 4 bases, with 16 bases sitting between them. The CDR3 spells CASSLSESVNQPQHF. The CDR3, as DNA: TGTGCCAGCAGCCTCAGCGAAAGTGTGAATCAGCCCCAGCATTTT.

The gene calls are TRBV5-5 and TRBJ1-5; TRBD1 matches at 8 bases. The CDR3 has 15 amino acids. Germline assignment: CDR1 SGHKS and CDR2 YYEKEE (reference sequence). With V trimmed by 0 bases and J by 3 bases, 2 bases remained unmatched. The CDR3 reads CASSLGTGYNQPQHF. The DNA of the CDR3 is TGTGCCAGCAGCTTGGGGACAGGGTACAATCAGCCCCAGCATTTT.